What follows are 10 T cell receptor beta chains derived from one specimen sequenced in a study of vaccination effects on CD4 cells after COVID-19. Antigen-specific CD4+ T cells were expanded with viral peptide pools in the ViraFEST assay before sequencing. CD4+ T cell isolation took place after approximately ten days of culture. None of the vaccinated had previously contracted SARS-CoV-2, and their nucleocapsid antibodies tested negative. Clones were sequenced by immunoSEQ multiplex PCR, and TCRdb holds only the in-frame ones, with some missing. The data show tens of thousands of clones, approximately 72% seen once. The antigens for these receptors are not known. The input for sequencing was CD4+ T cells from PBMCs cultured with HCoV-NL63 spike peptides, taken before COVID-19 vaccination. The source of these receptors is a human donor who received a COVID-19 vaccine.

The rearrangement uses TRBV18 and TRBJ1-1; D possibly corresponds to TRBD1 (6 bases). V gave up 2 bases and J gave up 1 base, with 8 bases separating them. This CDR3 comprises 14 residues. Germline CDR1 reads KGHSH; CDR2 reads LQKENI. The DNA of the CDR3 is TGTGCCAGCTCACCAGGACAGCAGAACACTGAAGCTTTCTTT. It specifies CASSPGQQNTEAFF.

This chain connects TRBV2 to TRBJ1-1; the D is unclear. V dropped 6 bases and J dropped 7 bases, with 15 bases sitting between them. Germline V gene lookup returns CDR1 SNHLY and CDR2 FYNNEI. The CDR3 is 13 residues long. The CDR3, as DNA: TGTGCCAGCAGCGCGACGGGAGGATATGAAGCTTTCTTT. This sequence encodes CASSATGGYEAFF. The whole variable domain, filled in from reference TRBV2 and TRBJ1-1, reads EPEVTQTPSHQVTQMGQEVILRCVPISNHLYFYWYRQILGQKVEFLVSFYNNEISEKSEIFDDQFSVERPDGSNFTLKIRSTKLEDSAMYFCASSATGGYEAFFGQGTRLTVV.

This rearrangement joins TRBV2 to TRBJ2-6; D is undetermined. V shed 6 bases and J shed 0 bases, with 12 bases lying between them. Germline-derived CDR1 and CDR2 are SNHLY and FYNNEI. The CDR3 has 16 amino acids. The CDR3 region has the DNA TGTGCCAGCAGACTGACCTTGGCCTCTGGGGCCAACGTCCTGACTTTC. Translated: CASRLTLASGANVLTF.

The chain carries TRBV30 and TRBJ1-4; no clear D. The CDR3 has 14 residues. Germline V gives CDR1 GTSNPN, CDR2 SVGIG (reference sequence). Trimming removed 5 bases from V and 8 bases from J, with 18 bases in between. CDR3 region: CAWGRLLDEEKLFF. CDR3 DNA: TGTGCCTGGGGCAGACTCCTGGACGAAGAAAAACTGTTTTTT.

The CDR3 bases are TGTGCCAGCAGTAGATCGTTCCAGAATGAAAAACTGTTTTTT. Residues: CASSRSFQNEKLFF. The chain uses TRBV6-5 and TRBJ1-4; D not resolved. The CDR3 extends over 14 amino acids. Germline CDR1 is MNHEY and CDR2 is SVGAGI. The V end lost 5 bases, the J end lost 5 bases, and 12 bases lay between the germline ends.

This clone was seen only once. CDR3 bases: TGTGCCACCAGTGATTTGCCTACCAATGAGCAGTTCTTC. This gives the protein CATSDLPTNEQFF. The chain links TRBV24-1 to TRBJ2-1; D gene uncertain. Germline CDR1 and CDR2: KGHDR and SFDVKD. The V and J ends lost 0 bases and 6 bases respectively, with 5 bases between them. The CDR3 totals 13 residues.

This chain joins TRBV12-5 and TRBJ1-1; D unresolved. The ends were cut back, 6 bases at V and 3 bases at J, with 11 bases in the middle. Germline V gene data show CDR1 as LGHNT and CDR2 as FRNRAP. This CDR3 is 13 amino acids long. The CDR3 DNA reads as TGTGCTAGTGGCCAAGGACGGTACACTGAAGCTTTCTTT. This sequence encodes CASGQGRYTEAFF. The full variable domain, rest sourced from reference TRBV12-5 and TRBJ1-1, is DARVTQTPRHKVTEMGQEVTMRCQPILGHNTVFWYRQTMMQGLELLAYFRNRAPLDDSGMPKDRFSAEMPDATLATLKIQPSEPRDSAVYFCASGQGRYTEAFFGQGTRLTVV.

This chain joins TRBV6-2 or TRBV6-3 and TRBJ1-2, with 12 bases fitting TRBD1. With 2 bases clipped from V and 2 bases from J, the junction kept 6 bases outside the gene matches. The CDR3 is 17 residues long. Germline CDR1 is MNHEY and CDR2 is SVGEGT. CDR3 amino acids: CASSYGGQGALNYGYTF. CDR3 coding DNA: TGTGCCAGCAGTTACGGGGGACAGGGGGCGCTGAACTATGGCTACACCTTC.

This chain connects TRBV6-1 to TRBJ1-4, with D perhaps matching TRBD1 (5 bases). CDR1 and CDR2 (germline): MNHNS, SASEGT. V lost 3 bases, J lost 10 bases, and 18 bases lay in between. CDR3 length: 15 residues. The DNA for the CDR3 is TGTGCCAGCAGTGAGGGAGGGGAGGGACCCGGAAAACTGTTTTTT. Translation: CASSEGGEGPGKLFF.

The chain couples TRBV5-1 to TRBJ1-1; D possibly corresponds to TRBD1 (5 bases). Trimming shortened V by 8 bases and J by 3 bases, and 11 bases separated the two germline ends. CDR3 length: 12 residues. Germline V CDR1 and CDR2: SGHRS, YFSETQ. The CDR3 is CASGEGDTEAFF. CDR3 bases: TGCGCCAGTGGGGAAGGGGACACTGAAGCTTTCTTT.